This T cell receptor (beta chain) originates from a study of PD-L1 blockade in urothelial cancer (dated by TCRdb to the late 2010s). With regard to the full study: All patients started therapy at some point between 2014 and 2016 and received atezolizumab 1,200 mg intravenously every 3 weeks. Durable clinical benefit was achieved by nine patients but not by the remaining 20. Pretreatment tumor samples, along with matched peripheral blood collected serially before and after atezolizumab treatment, underwent TCR sequencing. Blood samples yielded a median of around 150,000 T cells and around 80,000 unique TCRs, with median clonality 0.080. About 90% of the roughly 30 patients were identified as males with urothelial cancer of bladder origin, and a prior smoking history was reported by 18 of 29 patients. Blood samples were analyzed at 3 weeks after treatment start (second dose) and at 6 weeks after treatment start. Durable clinical benefit meant progression-free survival longer than 6 months, and TCR features were also tested against progression-free and overall survival. An exploratory multi-omic analysis was conducted of the somatic, immune and clinical correlates of response to PD-L1 blockade with atezolizumab in urothelial cancer. Patients had an ECOG performance status of 0 or 1 and had received between 0 and 3 prior chemotherapy regimens. Some 29 patients had pretreatment blood TCR-seq, 24 had at least one posttreatment blood collection, and 24 had tumor TCR-seq. In the same patients who had TCR sequencing, pretreatment tumors also underwent whole exome sequencing and RNA sequencing.

Overall study outcomes, separate from this receptor: A pretreatment peripheral blood TCR clonality below the median was linked to improved progression-free and overall survival. Patients with durable benefit showed greater expansion of tumor-associated TCR clones in peripheral blood 3 weeks after starting treatment (n ≈ 20, p = 0.022). Because the sample size was small (n of about 31) and many of the analyses were exploratory, the results are meant to be hypothesis-generating.

A total of 25 to 30 patients with locally advanced or metastatic urothelial carcinoma, treated at Memorial Sloan Kettering on a trial protocol, made up the cohort. Peripheral blood mononuclear cells were collected pretreatment and during treatment, with between 1 and 8 total time points per patient. The Qiagen DNeasy Blood extraction kit was used to purify genomic DNA from total PBMCs and from tumor samples. PBMCs were collected pretreatment and during treatment and were isolated and stored as previously described. Synthetic TCR analog templates were spiked into each PCR so that absolute template abundance could be estimated from read counts. The immunoSEQ assay used bias-controlled V and J gene primers to amplify TCRbeta CDR3 regions from genomic DNA. Sequencing of rearranged TCRbeta segments was performed at approximately 20X coverage. On the study's bioinformatics: Clustering was used to correct sequencing errors, and CDR3s were annotated against IMGT so that V, D and J genes could be assigned. Downstream analyses used only productive TCRbeta rearrangements, leaving out any out-of-frame or stop-codon sequences. Clonality was calculated as one minus the Shannon entropy normalized by the log of the number of unique productive sequences. Clones differing between time points or between blood and tumor were identified by Fisher's exact test with Benjamini-Hochberg correction at adjusted p below 0.01. In TCRdb, the immuneACCESS table is reduced to in-frame sequences with V and J assigned. These tables do not hold every clone; where another copy was compared, an unresolved V gene accounts for under half, and the others remain unexplained. The D gene and trimming were derived from the DNA, and the V and J assignments and clone size from that table. The sample contains about 80,000 clones, roughly 87% of them found a single time. Around 5% of the sample is in the top ten clones.

V is cut by 1 base and J by 1 base, and the space between the germline ends is 14 bases. Based on the germline V gene, the CDR1 and CDR2 sequences are SGHRS and YFSETQ. The CDR3 covers 16 residues, taking in both the cysteine and the phenylalanine. The kept DNA is CDR3 alone, 48 bases in frame from the first base. About this clone itself: What this receptor recognizes is not known. Nothing much larger sits one base from this clone, and base qualities are not available.

This receptor was taken from a woman aged 70-85 years with urothelial cancer. The specimen was PBMCs, collected around atezolizumab (anti-PD-L1) treatment. The chain joins TRBV5-1 to TRBJ1-2; matching of 5 bases hints at TRBD1 as the D gene. This receptor carries the CDR3 CASSLSGRDLNYGYTF. At the DNA level, the sequence is TGCGCCAGCAGCTTGTCAGGGAGGGATCTTAACTATGGCTACACCTTC.